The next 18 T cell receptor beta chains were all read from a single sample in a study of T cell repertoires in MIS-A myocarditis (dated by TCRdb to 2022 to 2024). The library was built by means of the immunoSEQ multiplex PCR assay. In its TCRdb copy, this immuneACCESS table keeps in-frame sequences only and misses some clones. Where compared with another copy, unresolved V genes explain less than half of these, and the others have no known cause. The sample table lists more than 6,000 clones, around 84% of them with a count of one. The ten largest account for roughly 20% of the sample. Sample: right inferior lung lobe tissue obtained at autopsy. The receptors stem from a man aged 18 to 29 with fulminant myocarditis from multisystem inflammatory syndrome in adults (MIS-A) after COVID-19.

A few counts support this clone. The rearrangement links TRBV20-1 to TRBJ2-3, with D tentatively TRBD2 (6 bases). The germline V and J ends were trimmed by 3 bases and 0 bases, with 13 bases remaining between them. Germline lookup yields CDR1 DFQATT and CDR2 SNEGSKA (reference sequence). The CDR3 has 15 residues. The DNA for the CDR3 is TGCAGTGCTAGTCAGTCGGGGGTTAGCACAGATACGCAGTATTTT. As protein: CSASQSGVSTDTQYF.

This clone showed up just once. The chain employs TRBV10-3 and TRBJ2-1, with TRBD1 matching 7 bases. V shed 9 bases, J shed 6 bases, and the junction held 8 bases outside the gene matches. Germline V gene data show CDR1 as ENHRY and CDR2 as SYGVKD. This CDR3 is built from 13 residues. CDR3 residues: CAISPGQPNEQFF. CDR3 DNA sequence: TGTGCCATTTCTCCGGGACAGCCCAATGAGCAGTTCTTC.

CDR3 nucleotide sequence: TGTGCCATCAGTGATATATTGGCCGAGCAGTACTTC. Translated, it gives CAISDILAEQYF. The chain joins TRBV10-3 to TRBJ2-7, with D unresolved. The length of the CDR3 is 12 residues. Germline values: CDR1 ENHRY, CDR2 SYGVKD. Trimming shortened V by 3 bases and J by 6 bases, and 9 bases separated the two germline ends.

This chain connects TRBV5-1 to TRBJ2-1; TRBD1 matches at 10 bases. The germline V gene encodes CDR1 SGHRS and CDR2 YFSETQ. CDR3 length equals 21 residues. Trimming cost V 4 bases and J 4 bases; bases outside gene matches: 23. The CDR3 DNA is TGCGCCAGCAGCAGTCCGGGACAGGGGAGTGGGGCGGGAGCAGCGTACAATGAGCAGTTCTTC. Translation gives CASSSPGQGSGAGAAYNEQFF.

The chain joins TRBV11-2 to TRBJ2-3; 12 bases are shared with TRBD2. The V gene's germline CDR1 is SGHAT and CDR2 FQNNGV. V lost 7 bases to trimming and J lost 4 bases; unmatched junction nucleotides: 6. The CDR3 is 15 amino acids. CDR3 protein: CASILAGGPADTQYF. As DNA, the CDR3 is TGTGCCAGCATTCTAGCGGGGGGGCCGGCAGATACGCAGTATTTT.

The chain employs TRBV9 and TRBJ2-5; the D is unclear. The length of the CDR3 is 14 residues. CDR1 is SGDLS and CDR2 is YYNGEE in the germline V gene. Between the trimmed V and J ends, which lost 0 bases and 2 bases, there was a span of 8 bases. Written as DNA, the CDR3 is TGTGCCAGCAGCGTAGCGGTTACTCAAGAGACCCAGTACTTC. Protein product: CASSVAVTQETQYF.

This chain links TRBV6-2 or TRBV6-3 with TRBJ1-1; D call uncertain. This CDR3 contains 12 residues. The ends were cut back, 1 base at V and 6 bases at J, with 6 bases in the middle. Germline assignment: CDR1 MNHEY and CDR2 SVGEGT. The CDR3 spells CASSYFSAEAFF. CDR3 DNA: TGTGCCAGCAGTTACTTTTCGGCTGAAGCTTTCTTT.

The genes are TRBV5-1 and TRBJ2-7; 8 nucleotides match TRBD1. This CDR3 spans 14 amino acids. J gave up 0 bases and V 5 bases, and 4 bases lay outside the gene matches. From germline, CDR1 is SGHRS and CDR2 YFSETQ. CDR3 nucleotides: TGCGCCAGCAGTGGACAGGGAAGCTCCTACGAGCAGTACTTC. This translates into CASSGQGSSYEQYF.

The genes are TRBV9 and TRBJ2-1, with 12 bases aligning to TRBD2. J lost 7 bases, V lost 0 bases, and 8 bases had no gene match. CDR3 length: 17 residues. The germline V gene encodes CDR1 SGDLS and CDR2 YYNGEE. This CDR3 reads CASSVAVGLAGNNEQFF. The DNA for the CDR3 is TGTGCCAGCAGCGTAGCTGTAGGACTAGCGGGGAATAATGAGCAGTTCTTC.

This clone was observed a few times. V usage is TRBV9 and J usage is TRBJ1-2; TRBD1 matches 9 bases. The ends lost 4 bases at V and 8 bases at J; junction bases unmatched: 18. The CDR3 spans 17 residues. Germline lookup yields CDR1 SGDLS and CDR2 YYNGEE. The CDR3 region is CASSPQAPGTGNSGYTF. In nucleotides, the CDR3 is TGTGCCAGCAGCCCCCAGGCCCCCGGGACAGGGAATTCGGGCTACACCTTC.

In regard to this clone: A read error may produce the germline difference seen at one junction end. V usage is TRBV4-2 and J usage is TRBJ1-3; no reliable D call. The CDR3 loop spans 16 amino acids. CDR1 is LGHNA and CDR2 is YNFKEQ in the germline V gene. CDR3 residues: CASSEDTEYSGNTIYF. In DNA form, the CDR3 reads TGTGCCAGCAGCGAAGATACAGAGTATTCTGGAAACACCATATATTTT.

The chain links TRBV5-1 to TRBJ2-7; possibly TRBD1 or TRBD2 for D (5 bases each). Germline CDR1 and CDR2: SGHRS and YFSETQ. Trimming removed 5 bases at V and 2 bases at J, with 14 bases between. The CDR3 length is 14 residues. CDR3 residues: CASSSGWGTYEQYF. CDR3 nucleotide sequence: TGCGCCAGCAGTTCAGGTTGGGGGACCTACGAGCAGTACTTC.

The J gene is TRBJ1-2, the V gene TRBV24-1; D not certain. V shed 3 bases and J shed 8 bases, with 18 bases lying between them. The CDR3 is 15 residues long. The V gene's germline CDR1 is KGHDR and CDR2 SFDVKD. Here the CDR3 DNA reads TGTGCCACCAGTGATGACCCCTCCCTGGGGTACGGCTACACCTTC. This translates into CATSDDPSLGYGYTF.

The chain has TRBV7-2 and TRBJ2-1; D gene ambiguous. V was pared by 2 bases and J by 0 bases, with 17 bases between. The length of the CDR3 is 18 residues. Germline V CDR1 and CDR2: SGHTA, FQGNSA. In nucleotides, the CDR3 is TGTGCCAGCAGCTTAAGGCCCAGCGACCGGAGCTCCTACAATGAGCAGTTCTTC. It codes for CASSLRPSDRSSYNEQFF.

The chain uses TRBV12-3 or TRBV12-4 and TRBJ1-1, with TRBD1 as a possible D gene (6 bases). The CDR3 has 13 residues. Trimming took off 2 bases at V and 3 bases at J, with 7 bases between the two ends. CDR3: CASSLKGDTEAFF. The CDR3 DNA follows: TGTGCCAGCAGTTTAAAGGGGGACACTGAAGCTTTCTTT.

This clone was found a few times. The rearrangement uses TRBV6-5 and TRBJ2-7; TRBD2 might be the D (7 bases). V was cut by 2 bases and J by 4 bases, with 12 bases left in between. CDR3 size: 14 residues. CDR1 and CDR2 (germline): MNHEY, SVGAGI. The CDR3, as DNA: TGTGCCAGCAGTTACCGGGGGGCCCGGTACGAGCAGTACTTC. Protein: CASSYRGARYEQYF.

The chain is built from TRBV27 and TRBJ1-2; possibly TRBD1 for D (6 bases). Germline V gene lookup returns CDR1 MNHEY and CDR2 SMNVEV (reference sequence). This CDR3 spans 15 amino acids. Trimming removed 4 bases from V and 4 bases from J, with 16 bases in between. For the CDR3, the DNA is TGTGCCAGCAGTTCCTTATCGACAGGCGGCTATGGCTACACCTTC. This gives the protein CASSSLSTGGYGYTF.

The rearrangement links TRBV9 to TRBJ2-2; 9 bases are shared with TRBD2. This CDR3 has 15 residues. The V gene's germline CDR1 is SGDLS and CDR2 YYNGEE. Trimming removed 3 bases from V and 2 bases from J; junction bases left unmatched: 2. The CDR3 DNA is TGTGCCAGCAGCGCTAGCGGGGCTAACACCGGGGAGCTGTTTTTT. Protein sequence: CASSASGANTGELFF.